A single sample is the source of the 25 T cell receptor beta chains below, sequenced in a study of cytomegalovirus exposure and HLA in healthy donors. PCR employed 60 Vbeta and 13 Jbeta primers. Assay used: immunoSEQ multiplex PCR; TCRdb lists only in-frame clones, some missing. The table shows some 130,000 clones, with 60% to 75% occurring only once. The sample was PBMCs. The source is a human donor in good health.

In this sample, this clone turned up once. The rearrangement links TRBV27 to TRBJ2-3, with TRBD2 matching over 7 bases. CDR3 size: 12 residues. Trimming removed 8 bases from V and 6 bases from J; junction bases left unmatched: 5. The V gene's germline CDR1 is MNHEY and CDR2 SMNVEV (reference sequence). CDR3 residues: CASGRAGDTQYF. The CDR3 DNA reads TGTGCCAGCGGGAGGGCCGGTGATACGCAGTATTTT.

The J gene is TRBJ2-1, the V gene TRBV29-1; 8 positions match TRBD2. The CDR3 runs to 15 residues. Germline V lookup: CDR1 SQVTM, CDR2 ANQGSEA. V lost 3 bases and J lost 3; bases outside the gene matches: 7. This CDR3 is CSVDQGLAGYNEQFF. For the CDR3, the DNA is TGCAGCGTTGACCAAGGGCTAGCGGGCTACAATGAGCAGTTCTTC.

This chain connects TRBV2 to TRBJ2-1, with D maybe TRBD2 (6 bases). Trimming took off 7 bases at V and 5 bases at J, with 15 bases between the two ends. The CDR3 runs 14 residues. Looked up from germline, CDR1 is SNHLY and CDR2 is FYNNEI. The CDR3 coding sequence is TGTGCCAGCAACTTCGATAGCGGAAACAATGAGCAGTTCTTC. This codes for CASNFDSGNNEQFF.

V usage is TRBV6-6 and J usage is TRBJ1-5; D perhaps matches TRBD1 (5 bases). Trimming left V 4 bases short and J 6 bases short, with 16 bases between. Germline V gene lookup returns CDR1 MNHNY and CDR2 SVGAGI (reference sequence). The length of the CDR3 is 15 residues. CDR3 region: CASSSRDLYLQPQHF. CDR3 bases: TGTGCCAGCAGTTCTCGGGACTTATACCTTCAGCCCCAGCATTTT.

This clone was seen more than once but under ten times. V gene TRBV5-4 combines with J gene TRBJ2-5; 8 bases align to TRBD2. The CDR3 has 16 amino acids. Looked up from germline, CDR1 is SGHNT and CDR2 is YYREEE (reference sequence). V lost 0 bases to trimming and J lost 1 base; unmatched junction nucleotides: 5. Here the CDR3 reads CASSLGGGRSQETQYF. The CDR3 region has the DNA TGTGCCAGCAGCTTGGGAGGCGGGAGGTCCCAAGAGACCCAGTACTTC.

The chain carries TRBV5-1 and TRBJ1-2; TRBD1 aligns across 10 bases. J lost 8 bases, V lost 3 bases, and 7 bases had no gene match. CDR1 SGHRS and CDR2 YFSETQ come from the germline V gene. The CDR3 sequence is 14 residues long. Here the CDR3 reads CASSSGTGDGGYTF. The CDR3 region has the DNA TGCGCCAGCAGCTCCGGGACAGGGGACGGGGGCTACACCTTC.

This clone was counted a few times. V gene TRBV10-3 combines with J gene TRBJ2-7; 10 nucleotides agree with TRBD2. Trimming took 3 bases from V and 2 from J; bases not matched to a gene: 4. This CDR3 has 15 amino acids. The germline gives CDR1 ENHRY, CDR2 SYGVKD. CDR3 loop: CAISDGLAGAYEQYF. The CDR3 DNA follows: TGTGCCATCAGTGACGGGCTAGCGGGGGCCTACGAGCAGTACTTC.

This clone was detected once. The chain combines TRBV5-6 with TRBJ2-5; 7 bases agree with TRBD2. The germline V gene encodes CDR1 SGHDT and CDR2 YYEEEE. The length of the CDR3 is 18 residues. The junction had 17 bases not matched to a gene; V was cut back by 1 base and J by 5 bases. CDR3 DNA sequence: TGTGCCAGCAGCTTGTGCCCCCAGTGGCGGGAGTTATCGGAGACCCAGTACTTC. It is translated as CASSLCPQWRELSETQYF.

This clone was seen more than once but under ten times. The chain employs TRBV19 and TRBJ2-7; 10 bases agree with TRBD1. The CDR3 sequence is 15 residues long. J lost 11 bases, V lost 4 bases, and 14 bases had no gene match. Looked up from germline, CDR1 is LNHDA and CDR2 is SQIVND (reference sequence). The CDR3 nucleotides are TGTGCCAGTAGTACCGGACAGGGGGGGCCCCAAAAGGAGTACTTC. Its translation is CASSTGQGGPQKEYF.

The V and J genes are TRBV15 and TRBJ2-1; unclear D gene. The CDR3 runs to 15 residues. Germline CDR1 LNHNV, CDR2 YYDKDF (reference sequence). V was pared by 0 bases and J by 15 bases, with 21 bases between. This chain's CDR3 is CATSRDGEAALTAFF. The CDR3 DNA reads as TGTGCCACCAGCAGAGATGGAGAGGCGGCACTCACCGCGTTCTTC.

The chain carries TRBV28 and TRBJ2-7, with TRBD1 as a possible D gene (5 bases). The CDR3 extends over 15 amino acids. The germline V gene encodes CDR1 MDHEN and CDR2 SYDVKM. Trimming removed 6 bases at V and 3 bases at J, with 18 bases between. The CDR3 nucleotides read TGTGCCAGCAGATTGGGGCAGGGAACCCTCTACGAGCAGTACTTC. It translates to CASRLGQGTLYEQYF.

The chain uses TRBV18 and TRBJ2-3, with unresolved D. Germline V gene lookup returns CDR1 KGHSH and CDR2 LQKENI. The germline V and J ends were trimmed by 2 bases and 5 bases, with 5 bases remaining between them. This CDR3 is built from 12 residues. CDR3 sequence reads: CASSPLKDTQYF. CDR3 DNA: TGTGCCAGCTCACCATTAAAAGATACGCAGTATTTT.

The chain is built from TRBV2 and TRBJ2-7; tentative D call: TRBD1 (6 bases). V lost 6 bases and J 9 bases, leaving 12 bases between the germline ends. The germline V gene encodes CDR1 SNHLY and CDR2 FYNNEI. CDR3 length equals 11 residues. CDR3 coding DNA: TGTGCCAGCAGGGGGGCGGTAGGGCAGTACTTC. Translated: CASRGAVGQYF.

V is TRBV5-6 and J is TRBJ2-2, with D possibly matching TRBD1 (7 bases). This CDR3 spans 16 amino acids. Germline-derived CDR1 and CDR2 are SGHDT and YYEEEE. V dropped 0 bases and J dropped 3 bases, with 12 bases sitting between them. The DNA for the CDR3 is TGTGCCAGCAGCTTGGTAACCAGGGGGGACACCGGGGAGCTGTTTTTT. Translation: CASSLVTRGDTGELFF.

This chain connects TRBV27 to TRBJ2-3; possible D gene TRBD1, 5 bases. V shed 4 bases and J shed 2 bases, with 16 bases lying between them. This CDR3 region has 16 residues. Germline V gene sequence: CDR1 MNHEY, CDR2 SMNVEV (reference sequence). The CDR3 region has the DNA TGTGCCAGCAGTTGGGTCACAGGTCCGACCACAGATACGCAGTATTTT. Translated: CASSWVTGPTTDTQYF.

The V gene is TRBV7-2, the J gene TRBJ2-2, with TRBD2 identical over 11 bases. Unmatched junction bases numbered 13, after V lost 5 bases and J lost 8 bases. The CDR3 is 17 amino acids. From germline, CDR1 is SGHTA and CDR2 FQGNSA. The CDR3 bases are TGTGCCAGCAGCCTAAGTGGACGTAGCGGGAGGGGTGGGGAGCTGTTTTTT. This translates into CASSLSGRSGRGGELFF.

The CDR3 coding sequence is TGTGCCAGCAGCGCTGGACAGGGGTACTCCTACGAGCAGTACTTC. As protein: CASSAGQGYSYEQYF. The genes are TRBV7-2 and TRBJ2-7, with 9 bases that match TRBD1. CDR3 length equals 15 residues. Germline V gives CDR1 SGHTA, CDR2 FQGNSA. The V segment lost 5 bases and the J segment 0 bases; nucleotides outside the gene matches: 5.

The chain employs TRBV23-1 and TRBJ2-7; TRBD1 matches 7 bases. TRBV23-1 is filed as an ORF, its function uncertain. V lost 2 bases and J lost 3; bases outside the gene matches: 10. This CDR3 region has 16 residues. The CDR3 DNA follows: TGCGCCAGCAGTCAAACCAAGACAGGGAAGGGCTACGAGCAGTACTTC. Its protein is CASSQTKTGKGYEQYF.

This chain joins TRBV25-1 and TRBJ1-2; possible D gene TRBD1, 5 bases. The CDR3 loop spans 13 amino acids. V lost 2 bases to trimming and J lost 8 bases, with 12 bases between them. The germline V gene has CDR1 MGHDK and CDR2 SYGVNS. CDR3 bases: TGTGCCAGCAGTGAAGTAGGGGAAGGAGGCTACACCTTC. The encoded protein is CASSEVGEGGYTF.

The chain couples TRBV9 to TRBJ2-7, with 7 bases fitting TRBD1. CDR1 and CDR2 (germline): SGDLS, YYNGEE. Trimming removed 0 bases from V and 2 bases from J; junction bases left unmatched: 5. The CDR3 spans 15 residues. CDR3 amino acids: CASSVDRGPTYEQYF. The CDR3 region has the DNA TGTGCCAGCAGCGTAGACAGGGGCCCAACCTACGAGCAGTACTTC. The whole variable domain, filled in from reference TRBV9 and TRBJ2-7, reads DSGVTQTPKHLITATGQRVTLRCSPRSGDLSVYWYQQSLDQGLQFLIQYYNGEERAKGNILERFSAQQFPDLHSELNLSSLELGDSALYFCASSVDRGPTYEQYFGPGTRLTVT.

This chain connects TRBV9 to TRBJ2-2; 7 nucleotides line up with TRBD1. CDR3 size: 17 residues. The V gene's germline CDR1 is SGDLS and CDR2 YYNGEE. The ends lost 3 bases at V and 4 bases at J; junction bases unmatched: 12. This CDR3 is CASSGNRGASGTGELFF. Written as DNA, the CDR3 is TGTGCCAGCAGCGGTAACAGGGGCGCCTCGGGCACCGGGGAGCTGTTTTTT.

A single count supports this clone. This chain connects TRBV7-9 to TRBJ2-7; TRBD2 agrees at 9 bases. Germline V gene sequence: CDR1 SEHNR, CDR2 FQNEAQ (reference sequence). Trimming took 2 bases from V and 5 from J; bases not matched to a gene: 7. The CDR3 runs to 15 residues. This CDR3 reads CASSLYLAGSNEQYF. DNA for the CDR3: TGTGCCAGCAGCTTATACCTAGCGGGGTCCAACGAGCAGTACTTC.

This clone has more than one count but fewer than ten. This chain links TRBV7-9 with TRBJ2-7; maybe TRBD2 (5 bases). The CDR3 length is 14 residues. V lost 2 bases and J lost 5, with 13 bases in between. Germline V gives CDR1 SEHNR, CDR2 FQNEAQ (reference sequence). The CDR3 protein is CASSLNPERDEQYF. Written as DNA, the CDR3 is TGTGCCAGCAGCTTAAATCCCGAGAGGGACGAGCAGTACTTC.

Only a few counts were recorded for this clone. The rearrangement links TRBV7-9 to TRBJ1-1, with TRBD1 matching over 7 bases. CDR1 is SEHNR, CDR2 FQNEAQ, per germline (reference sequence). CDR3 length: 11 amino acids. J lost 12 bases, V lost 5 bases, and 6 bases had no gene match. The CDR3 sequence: CASSIQTGTFF. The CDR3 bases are TGTGCCAGCAGCATACAGACAGGGACTTTCTTT.

CDR3 protein: CASSPGLAEGGEQYF. The CDR3 coding sequence is TGTGCCAGCAGCCCGGGACTAGCGGAGGGGGGCGAGCAGTACTTC. The chain joins TRBV7-2 to TRBJ2-7, with 11 bases fitting TRBD2. CDR3 length equals 15 residues. From germline, CDR1 is SGHTA and CDR2 FQGNSA. J lost 6 bases, V lost 5 bases, and 9 bases had no gene match.